The T cell receptor beta chain under discussion was sequenced for a study of shared clonotypes between healthy human individuals. Study-wide context: In total, the donors were two women and three men aged 18 to 49. Findings and caveats of the study: Only blood was sampled; tissue repertoires likely differ. Sequencing depth was a factor that was expected to affect clonotype sharing among donors.

Replicate PCRs were loaded with approximately 310 ng DNA from unsorted PBMC, about 30,000 T cell genomes. Only in-frame clones appear in the TCRdb table, and some are missing; sequencing was by immunoSEQ multiplex PCR. The sample lists around 500,000 clones, around 73% occurring once. Points on this clone: Its cognate antigen is unknown.

V shed 1 base and J shed 4 bases, with 11 bases lying between them. This CDR3 has 15 residues. The V gene's germline CDR1 is SGHTA and CDR2 FQGNSA. The receptor was isolated from a woman between 40 and 55 years old in good health. Some clones in this sample may be carry-over from other donors' samples. Sequenced input: PBMCs. The chain combines TRBV7-2 with TRBJ2-1, with unresolved D. As DNA, the CDR3 is TGTGCCAGCAGCTTAGGCCGGAGCGCTTACAATGAGCAGTTCTTC. Protein product: CASSLGRSAYNEQFF. Based on the CDR3 plus reference TRBV7-2 and TRBJ2-1, the full variable domain is GAGVSQSPSNKVTEKGKDVELRCDPISGHTALYWYRQSLGQGLEFLIYFQGNSAPDKSGLPSDRFSAERTGGSVSTLTIQRTQQEDSAVYLCASSLGRSAYNEQFFGPGTRLTVL.